This T cell receptor (beta chain) was captured in a study of blood T cell repertoires in COVID-19. The wider study: Some COVID-19 samples were acute and others convalescent; all came from the United States, Italy and Spain. Nucleic acid was either cDNA or gDNA, and it came from T cells, B-cell-depleted T cells, or PBMCs.

J lost 2 bases, V lost 5 bases, and 3 bases had no gene match. CDR3 length: 14 residues. The germline V gene encodes CDR1 SQVTM and CDR2 ANQGSEA. The authors' processing: Reference gene primers were amplified, and this amplification served to estimate nucleated cell counts. The protocol was immunoSEQ multiplex PCR, while the TCRdb copy is restricted to in-frame clones and leaves out a portion. V and J calls and clone size are copied from that table; D and trimming were computed from the DNA. The sample includes about 150,000 clones, roughly four fifths of them seen just once. This sequence joins TRBV29-1 and TRBJ2-2; TRBD1 matches 9 bases. Input material: PBMCs or T cells enriched from blood (not recorded which). The sequence was collected from a man in his fifties who had recovered from COVID-19. CDR3 sequence (DNA): TGCAGCGTTAGGGACAGGGTAAACACCGGGGAGCTGTTTTTT. Its protein is CSVRDRVNTGELFF.